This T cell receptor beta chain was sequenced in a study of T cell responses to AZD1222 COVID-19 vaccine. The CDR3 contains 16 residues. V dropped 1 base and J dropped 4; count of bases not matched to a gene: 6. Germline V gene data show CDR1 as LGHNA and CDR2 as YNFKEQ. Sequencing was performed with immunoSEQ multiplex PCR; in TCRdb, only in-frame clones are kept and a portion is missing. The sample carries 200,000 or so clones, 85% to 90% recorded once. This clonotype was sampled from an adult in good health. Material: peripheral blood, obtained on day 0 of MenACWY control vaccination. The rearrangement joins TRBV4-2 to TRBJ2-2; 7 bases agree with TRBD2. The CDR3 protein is CASSQGLAGATGELFF. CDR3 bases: TGTGCCAGCAGCCAAGGATTGGCGGGAGCCACCGGGGAGCTGTTTTTT.